A selection of T cell receptor beta chains follows, all from one sample in a study of cytomegalovirus exposure and HLA in healthy donors. Repertoires were generated with immunoSEQ multiplex PCR, while TCRdb's copy carries only in-frame clones and drops some. The table shows 200,000 to 300,000 clones, with around 90% occurring only once. Sequencing was performed on PBMCs. Receptor source: a woman aged 30 to 39 in good health and CMV-seronegative. Each CDR3 is given with its conserved first and last residue. Fields, in order: D gene, J gene, V gene, CDR3 protein. The D gene is left open where the match is weak.

d_gene: .; j_gene: TRBJ1-5; v_gene: TRBV9; CDR3aa: CASSVADRVTNQPQHF
d_gene: .; j_gene: TRBJ1-1; v_gene: TRBV5-1; CDR3aa: CASSVGQGNTEAFF
d_gene: .; j_gene: TRBJ2-7; v_gene: TRBV7-9; CDR3aa: CASSFIGTDEQYF
d_gene: .; j_gene: TRBJ2-5; v_gene: TRBV4-3; CDR3aa: CASSQDLLIGLVQYF
d_gene: .; j_gene: TRBJ1-1; v_gene: TRBV5-4; CDR3aa: CASSLDMNTEAFF
d_gene: TRBD1; j_gene: TRBJ2-7; v_gene: TRBV28; CDR3aa: CASSFRDSSYEQYF
d_gene: TRBD2; j_gene: TRBJ2-5; v_gene: TRBV28; CDR3aa: CASSLGGEETQYF
d_gene: TRBD2; j_gene: TRBJ2-5; v_gene: TRBV13; CDR3aa: CASSSSPGTSGGETQYF
d_gene: .; j_gene: TRBJ2-3; v_gene: TRBV5-4; CDR3aa: CASSKDETSNPQYF
d_gene: TRBD1; j_gene: TRBJ1-2; v_gene: TRBV6-1; CDR3aa: CASSRGGQGNYGYTF
d_gene: .; j_gene: TRBJ2-1; v_gene: TRBV7-3; CDR3aa: CASSPRTTTEQFF
d_gene: .; j_gene: TRBJ2-2; v_gene: TRBV5-4; CDR3aa: CASSLMAANTGELFF
d_gene: .; j_gene: TRBJ2-2; v_gene: TRBV7-3; CDR3aa: CASSLRPAWGGELFF
d_gene: TRBD1; j_gene: TRBJ2-5; v_gene: TRBV6-5; CDR3aa: CASHRGSGQTQYF
d_gene: TRBD2; j_gene: TRBJ2-1; v_gene: TRBV19; CDR3aa: CASSWSSGSDEQFF
d_gene: .; j_gene: TRBJ2-2; v_gene: TRBV2; CDR3aa: CASSLRSWSAGELFF
d_gene: .; j_gene: TRBJ1-2; v_gene: TRBV5-4; CDR3aa: CASSLVRGGSLYGYTF
d_gene: .; j_gene: TRBJ2-7; v_gene: TRBV19; CDR3aa: CASSRQVTYEQYF
d_gene: .; j_gene: TRBJ2-5; v_gene: TRBV6-5; CDR3aa: CASSTDTPQETQYF
d_gene: .; j_gene: TRBJ2-7; v_gene: TRBV20-1; CDR3aa: CSASSREQYF
d_gene: TRBD1; j_gene: TRBJ1-2; v_gene: TRBV7-9; CDR3aa: CASSSVTGVGYTF
d_gene: TRBD2; j_gene: TRBJ2-5; v_gene: TRBV11-2; CDR3aa: CASSLDWAKAGVRETQYF
d_gene: .; j_gene: TRBJ2-7; v_gene: TRBV11-2; CDR3aa: CASSLDDAGREQYF
d_gene: TRBD2; j_gene: TRBJ2-3; v_gene: TRBV9; CDR3aa: CASSGRLAGSDTQYF
d_gene: TRBD1; j_gene: TRBJ2-5; v_gene: TRBV29-1; CDR3aa: CSVESGQAQETQYF
d_gene: .; j_gene: TRBJ2-7; v_gene: TRBV28; CDR3aa: CAYSDRERSQQYF
d_gene: .; j_gene: TRBJ2-6; v_gene: TRBV9; CDR3aa: CASSAPVAEPRANVLTF
d_gene: .; j_gene: TRBJ2-4; v_gene: TRBV7-9; CDR3aa: CASGDPLRNIQYF
d_gene: TRBD2; j_gene: TRBJ2-7; v_gene: TRBV10-3; CDR3aa: CAIESGSSYEQYF
d_gene: .; j_gene: TRBJ2-3; v_gene: TRBV7-8; CDR3aa: CASSTQRAVLSTDTQYF
d_gene: TRBD2; j_gene: TRBJ2-3; v_gene: TRBV28; CDR3aa: CASSSPLLAGGESRHPTDTQYF